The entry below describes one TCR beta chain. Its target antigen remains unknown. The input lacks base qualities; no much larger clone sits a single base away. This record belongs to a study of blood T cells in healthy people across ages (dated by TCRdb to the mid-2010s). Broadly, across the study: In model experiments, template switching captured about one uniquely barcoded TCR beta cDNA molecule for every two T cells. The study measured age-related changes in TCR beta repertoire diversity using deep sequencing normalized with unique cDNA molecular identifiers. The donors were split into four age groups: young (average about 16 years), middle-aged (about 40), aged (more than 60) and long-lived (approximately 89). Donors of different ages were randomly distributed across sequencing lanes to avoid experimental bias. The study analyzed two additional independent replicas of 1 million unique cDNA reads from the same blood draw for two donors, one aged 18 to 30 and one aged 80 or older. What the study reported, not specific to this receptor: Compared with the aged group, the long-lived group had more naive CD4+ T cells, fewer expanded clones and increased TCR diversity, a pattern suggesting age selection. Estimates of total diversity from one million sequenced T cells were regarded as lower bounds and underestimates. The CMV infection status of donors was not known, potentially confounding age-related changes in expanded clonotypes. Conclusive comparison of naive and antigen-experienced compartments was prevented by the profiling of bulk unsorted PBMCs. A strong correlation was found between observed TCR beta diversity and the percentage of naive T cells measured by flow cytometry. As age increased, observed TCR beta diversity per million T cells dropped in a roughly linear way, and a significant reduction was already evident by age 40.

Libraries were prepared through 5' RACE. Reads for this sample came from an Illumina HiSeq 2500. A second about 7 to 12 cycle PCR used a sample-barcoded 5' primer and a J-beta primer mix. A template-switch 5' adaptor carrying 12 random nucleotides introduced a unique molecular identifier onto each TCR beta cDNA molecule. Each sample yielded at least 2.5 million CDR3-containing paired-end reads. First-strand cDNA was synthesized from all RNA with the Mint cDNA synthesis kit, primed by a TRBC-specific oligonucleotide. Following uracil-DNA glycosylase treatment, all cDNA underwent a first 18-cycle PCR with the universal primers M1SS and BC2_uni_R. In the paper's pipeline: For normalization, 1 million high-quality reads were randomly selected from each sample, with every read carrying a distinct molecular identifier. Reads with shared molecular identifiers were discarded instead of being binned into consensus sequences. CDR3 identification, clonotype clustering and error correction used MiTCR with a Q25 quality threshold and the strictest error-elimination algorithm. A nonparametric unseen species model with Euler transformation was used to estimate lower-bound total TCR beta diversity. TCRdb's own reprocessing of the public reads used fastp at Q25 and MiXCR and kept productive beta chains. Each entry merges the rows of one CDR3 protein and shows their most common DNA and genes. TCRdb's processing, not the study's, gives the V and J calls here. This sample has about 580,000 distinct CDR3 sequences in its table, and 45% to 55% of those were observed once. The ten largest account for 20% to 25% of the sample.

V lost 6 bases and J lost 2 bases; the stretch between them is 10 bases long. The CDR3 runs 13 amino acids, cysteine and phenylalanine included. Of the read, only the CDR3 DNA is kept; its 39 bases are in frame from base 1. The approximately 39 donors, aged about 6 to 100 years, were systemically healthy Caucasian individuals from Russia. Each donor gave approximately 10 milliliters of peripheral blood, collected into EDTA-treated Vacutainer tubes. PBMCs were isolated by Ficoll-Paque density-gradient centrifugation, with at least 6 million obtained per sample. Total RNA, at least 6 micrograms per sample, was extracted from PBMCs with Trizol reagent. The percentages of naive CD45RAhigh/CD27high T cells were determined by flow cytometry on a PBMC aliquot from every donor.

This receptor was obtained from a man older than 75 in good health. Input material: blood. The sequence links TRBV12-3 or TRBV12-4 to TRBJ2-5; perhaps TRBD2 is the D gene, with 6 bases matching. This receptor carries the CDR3 CASSGTSQETQYF. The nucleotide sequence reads TGTGCCAGCAGCGGGACTTCGCAAGAGACCCAGTACTTC.